This T cell receptor beta chain was found in a study of blood T cell repertoires in COVID-19. Overall study: Acute-phase and convalescent COVID-19 samples originated in the United States, Italy and Spain. Sources were T cells, B-cell-depleted T cells, or PBMCs; the material itself was cDNA or gDNA.

Trimming took 3 bases from V and 1 from J, leaving 11 bases between them. This CDR3 is 15 amino acids long. CDR1 is LNHDA, CDR2 SQIVND, per germline (reference sequence). Original processing notes: From reference gene primer amplification, estimates of nucleated cell counts were derived. TCRdb's table, derived via immunoSEQ multiplex PCR, lists solely in-frame clones and lacks some. V and J calls and clone size are as listed in that table; D and trimming were resolved from the DNA. The data contain hundreds of thousands of clones, approximately 80% of them singletons. The chain recombines TRBV19 with TRBJ2-3; D unclear. Sequenced input: peripheral blood. This receptor was obtained from a human donor in a cohort sampled during active COVID-19. The CDR3 is CASSIGATGTDTQYF. CDR3 nucleotide sequence: TGTGCCAGTAGTATTGGTGCTACCGGCACAGATACGCAGTATTTT. Together with reference TRBV19 and TRBJ2-3, the CDR3 gives the full variable domain: DGGITQSPKYLFRKEGQNVTLSCEQNLNHDAMYWYRQDPGQGLRLIYYSQIVNDFQKGDIAEGYSVSREKKESFPLTVTSAQKNPTAFYLCASSIGATGTDTQYFGPGTRLTVL.